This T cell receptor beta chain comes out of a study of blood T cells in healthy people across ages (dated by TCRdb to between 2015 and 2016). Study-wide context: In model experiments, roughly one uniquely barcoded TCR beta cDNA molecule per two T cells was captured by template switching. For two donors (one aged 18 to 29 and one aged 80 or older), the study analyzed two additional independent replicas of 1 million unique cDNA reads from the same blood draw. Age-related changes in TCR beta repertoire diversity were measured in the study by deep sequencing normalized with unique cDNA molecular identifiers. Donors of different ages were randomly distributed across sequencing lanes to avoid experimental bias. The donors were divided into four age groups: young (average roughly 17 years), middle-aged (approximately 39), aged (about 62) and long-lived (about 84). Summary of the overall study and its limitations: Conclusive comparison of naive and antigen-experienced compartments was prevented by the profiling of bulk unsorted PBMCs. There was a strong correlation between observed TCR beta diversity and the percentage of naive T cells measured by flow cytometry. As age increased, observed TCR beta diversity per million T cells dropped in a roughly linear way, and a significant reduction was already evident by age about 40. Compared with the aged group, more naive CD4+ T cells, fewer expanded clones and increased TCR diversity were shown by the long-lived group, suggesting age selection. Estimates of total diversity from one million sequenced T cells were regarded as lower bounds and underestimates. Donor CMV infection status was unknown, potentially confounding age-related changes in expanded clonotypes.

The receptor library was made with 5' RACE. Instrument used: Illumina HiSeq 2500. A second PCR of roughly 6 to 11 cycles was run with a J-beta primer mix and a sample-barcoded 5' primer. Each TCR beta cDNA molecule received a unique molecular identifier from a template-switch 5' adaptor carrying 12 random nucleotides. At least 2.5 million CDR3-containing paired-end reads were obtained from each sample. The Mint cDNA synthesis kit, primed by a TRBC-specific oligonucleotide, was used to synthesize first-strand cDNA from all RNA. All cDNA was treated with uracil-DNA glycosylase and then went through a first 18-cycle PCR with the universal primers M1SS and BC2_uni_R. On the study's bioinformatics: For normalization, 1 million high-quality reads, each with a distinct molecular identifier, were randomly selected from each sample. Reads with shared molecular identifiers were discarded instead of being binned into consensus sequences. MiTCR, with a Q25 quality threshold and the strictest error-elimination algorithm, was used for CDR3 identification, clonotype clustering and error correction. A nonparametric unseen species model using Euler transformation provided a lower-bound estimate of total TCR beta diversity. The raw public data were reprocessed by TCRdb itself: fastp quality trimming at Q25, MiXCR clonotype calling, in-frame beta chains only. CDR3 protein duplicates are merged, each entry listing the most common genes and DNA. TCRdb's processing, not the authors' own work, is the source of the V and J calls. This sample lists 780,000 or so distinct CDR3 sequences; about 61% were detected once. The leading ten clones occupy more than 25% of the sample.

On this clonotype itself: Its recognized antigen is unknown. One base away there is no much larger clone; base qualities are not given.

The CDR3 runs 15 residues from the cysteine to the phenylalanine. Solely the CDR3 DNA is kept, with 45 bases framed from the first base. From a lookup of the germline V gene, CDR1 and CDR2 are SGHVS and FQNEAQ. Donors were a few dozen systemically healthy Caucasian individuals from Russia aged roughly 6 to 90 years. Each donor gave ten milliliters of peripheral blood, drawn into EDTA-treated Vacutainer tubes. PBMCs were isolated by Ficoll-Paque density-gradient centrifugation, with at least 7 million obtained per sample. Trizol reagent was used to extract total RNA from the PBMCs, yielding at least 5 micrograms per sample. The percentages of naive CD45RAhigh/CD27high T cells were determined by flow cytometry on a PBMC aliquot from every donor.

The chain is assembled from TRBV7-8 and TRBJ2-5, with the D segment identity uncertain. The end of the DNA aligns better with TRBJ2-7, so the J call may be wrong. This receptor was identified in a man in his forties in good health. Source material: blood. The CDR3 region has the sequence CASSPSFAGVYEQYF. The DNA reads TGTGCCAGCAGCCCCTCATTCGCTGGGGTGTACGAGCAGTACTTC.